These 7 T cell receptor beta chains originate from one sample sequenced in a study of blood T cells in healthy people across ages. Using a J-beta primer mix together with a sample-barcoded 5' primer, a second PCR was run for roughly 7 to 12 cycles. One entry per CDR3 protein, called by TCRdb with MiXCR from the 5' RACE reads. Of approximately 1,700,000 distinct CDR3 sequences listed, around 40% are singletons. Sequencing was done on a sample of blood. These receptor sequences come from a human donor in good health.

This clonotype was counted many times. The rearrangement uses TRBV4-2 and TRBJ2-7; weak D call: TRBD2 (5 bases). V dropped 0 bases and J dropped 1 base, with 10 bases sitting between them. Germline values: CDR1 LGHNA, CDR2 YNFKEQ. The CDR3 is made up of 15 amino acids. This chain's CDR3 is CASSQDPRLSYEQYF. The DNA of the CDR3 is TGTGCCAGCAGCCAAGACCCGCGACTATCCTACGAGCAGTACTTC.

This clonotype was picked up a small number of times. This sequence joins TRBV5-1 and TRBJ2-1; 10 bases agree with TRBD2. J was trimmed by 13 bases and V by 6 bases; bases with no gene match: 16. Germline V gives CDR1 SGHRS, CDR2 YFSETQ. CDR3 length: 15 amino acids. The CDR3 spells CASTLETSGQGTQFF. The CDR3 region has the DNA TGCGCCAGCACCCTGGAGACTAGCGGGCAGGGGACCCAGTTCTTC.

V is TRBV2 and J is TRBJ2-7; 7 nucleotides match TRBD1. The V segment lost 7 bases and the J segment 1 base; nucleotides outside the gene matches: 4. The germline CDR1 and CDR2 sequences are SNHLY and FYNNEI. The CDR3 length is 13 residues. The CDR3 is CASTTGQSYEQYF. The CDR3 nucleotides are TGTGCCAGCACTACGGGACAGTCCTACGAGCAGTACTTC.

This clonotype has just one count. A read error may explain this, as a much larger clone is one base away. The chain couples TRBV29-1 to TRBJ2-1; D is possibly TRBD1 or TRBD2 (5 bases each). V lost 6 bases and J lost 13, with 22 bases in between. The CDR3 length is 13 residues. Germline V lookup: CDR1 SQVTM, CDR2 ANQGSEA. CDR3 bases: TGCAGCGTGGGACCTGCGCTTGGAGAGACCCAGTTCTTC. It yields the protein CSVGPALGETQFF.

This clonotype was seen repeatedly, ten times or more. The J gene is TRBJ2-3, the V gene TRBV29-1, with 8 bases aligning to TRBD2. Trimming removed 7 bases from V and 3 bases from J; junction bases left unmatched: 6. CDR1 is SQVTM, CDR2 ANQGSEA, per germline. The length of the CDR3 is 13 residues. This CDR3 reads CSGPGLGTDTQYF. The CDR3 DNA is TGCAGCGGTCCGGGACTAGGTACAGATACGCAGTATTTT.

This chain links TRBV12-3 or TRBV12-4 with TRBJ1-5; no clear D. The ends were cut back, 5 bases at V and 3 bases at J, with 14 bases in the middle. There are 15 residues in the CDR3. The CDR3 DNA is TGTGCCAGCAGTCGGGTCTCGCCTGACAATCAGCCCCAGCATTTT. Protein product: CASSRVSPDNQPQHF.

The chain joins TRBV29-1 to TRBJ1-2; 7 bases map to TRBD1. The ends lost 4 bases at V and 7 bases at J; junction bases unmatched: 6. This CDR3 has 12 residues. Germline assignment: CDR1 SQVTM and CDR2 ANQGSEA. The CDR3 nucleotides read TGCAGCGTTGTTCGTCCAGGGGGTGGCTACACCTTC. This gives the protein CSVVRPGGGYTF.